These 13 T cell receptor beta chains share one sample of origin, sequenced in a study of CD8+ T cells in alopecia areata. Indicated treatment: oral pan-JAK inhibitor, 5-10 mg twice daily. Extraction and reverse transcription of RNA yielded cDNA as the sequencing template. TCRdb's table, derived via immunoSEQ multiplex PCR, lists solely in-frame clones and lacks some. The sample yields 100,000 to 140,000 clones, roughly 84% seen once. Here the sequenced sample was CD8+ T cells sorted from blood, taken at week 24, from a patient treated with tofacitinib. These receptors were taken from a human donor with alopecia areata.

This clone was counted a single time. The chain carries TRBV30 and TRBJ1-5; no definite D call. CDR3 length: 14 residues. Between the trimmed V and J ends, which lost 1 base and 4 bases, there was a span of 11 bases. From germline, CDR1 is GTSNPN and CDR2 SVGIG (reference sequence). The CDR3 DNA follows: TGTGCCTGGAGTGGCGAGTCCCTGAATCAGCCCCAGCATTTT. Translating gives CAWSGESLNQPQHF. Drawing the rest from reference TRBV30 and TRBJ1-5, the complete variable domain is SQTIHQWPATLVQPVGSPLSLECTVEGTSNPNLYWYRQAAGRGLQLLFYSVGIGQISSEVPQNLSASRPQDRQFILSSKKLLLSDSGFYLCAWSGESLNQPQHFGDGTRLSIL.

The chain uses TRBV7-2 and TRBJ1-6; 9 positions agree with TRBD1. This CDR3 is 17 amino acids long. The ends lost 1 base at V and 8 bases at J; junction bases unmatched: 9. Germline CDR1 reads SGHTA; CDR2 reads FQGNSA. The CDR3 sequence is CASSLDEARQGDSPLHF. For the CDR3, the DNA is TGTGCCAGCAGCTTAGACGAAGCGCGACAGGGGGATTCACCCCTCCACTTT. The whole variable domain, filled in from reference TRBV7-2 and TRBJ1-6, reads GAGVSQSPSNKVTEKGKDVELRCDPISGHTALYWYRQSLGQGLEFLIYFQGNSAPDKSGLPSDRFSAERTGGSVSTLTIQRTQQEDSAVYLCASSLDEARQGDSPLHFGNGTRLTVT.

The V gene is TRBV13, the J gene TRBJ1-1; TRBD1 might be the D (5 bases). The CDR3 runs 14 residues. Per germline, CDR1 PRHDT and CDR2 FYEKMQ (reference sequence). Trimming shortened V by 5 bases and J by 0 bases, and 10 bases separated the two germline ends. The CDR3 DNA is TGTGCCAGCAGCCCGGGGGAGATGAACACTGAAGCTTTCTTT. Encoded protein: CASSPGEMNTEAFF.

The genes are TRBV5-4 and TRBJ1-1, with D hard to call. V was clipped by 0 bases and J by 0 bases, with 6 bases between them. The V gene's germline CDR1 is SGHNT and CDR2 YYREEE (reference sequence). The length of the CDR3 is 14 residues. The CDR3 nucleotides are TGTGCCAGCAGCTTGGACGGAATGAACACTGAAGCTTTCTTT. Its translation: CASSLDGMNTEAFF.

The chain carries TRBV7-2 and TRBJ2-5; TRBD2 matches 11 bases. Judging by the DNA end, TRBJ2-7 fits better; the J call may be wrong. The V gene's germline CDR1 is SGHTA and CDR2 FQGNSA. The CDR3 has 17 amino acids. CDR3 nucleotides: TGTGCCAGCAGCTTAGAGATTCTAGCGGGGGGACAATACGAGCAGTACTTC. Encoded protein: CASSLEILAGGQYEQYF.

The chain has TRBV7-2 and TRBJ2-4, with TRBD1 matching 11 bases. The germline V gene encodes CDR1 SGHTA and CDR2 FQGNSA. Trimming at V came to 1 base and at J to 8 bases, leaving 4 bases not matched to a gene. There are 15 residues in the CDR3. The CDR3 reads CASSLGTGGLDIQYF. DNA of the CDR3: TGTGCCAGCAGCTTAGGGACAGGGGGCTTGGACATTCAGTACTTC.

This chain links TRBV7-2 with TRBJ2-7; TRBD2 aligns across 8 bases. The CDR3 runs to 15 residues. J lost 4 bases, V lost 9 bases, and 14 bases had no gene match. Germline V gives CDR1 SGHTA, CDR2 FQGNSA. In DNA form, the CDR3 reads TGTGCCAGTACCCCTTCGGGGGGGGCGGAATACGAGCAGTACTTC. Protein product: CASTPSGGAEYEQYF.

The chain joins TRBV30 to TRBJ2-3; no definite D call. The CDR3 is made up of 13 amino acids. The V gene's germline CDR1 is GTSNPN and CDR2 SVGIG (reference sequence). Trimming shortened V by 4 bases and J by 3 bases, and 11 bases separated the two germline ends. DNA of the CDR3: TGTGCCTGGAATTCGGTGGGTACAGATACGCAGTATTTT. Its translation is CAWNSVGTDTQYF.

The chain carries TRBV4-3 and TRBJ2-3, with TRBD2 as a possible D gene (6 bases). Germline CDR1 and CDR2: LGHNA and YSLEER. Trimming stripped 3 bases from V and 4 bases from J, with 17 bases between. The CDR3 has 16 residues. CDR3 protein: CASSQDSSRESDTQYF. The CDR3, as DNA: TGCGCCAGCAGCCAGGACTCCTCCCGGGAGTCAGATACGCAGTATTTT.

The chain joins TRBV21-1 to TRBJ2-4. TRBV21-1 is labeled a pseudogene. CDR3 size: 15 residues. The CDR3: CASTGARPAKNIQYF. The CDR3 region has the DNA TGTGCCAGCACCGGTGCTCGGCCTGCCAAAAACATTCAGTACTTC.

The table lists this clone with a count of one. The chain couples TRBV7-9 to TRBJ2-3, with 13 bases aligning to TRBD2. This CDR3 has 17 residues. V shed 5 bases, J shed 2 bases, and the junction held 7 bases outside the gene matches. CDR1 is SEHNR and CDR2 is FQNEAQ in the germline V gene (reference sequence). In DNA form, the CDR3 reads TGTGCCAGCAGCCCTACTAGCGGGGGGGCATTCACAGATACGCAGTATTTT. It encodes CASSPTSGGAFTDTQYF.

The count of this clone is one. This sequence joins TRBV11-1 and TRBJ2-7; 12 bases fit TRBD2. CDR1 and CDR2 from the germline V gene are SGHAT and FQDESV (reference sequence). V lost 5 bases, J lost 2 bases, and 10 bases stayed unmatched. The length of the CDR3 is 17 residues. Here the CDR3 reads CASSLFPRLAGAYEQYF. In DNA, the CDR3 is TGTGCCAGCAGCCTTTTCCCCCGACTAGCGGGGGCCTACGAGCAGTACTTC.

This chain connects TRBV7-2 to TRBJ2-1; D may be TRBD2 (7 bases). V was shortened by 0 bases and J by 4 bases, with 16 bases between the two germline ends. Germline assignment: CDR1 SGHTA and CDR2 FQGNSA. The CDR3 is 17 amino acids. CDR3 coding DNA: TGTGCCAGCAGCTTAGCGCTGGGGGAGGGGGGATACAATGAGCAGTTCTTC. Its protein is CASSLALGEGGYNEQFF.